This T cell receptor (beta chain) comes out of a study of shared clonotypes between healthy human individuals. Whole-study context: Each donor contributed plates that comprised three CD4 naive, three CD4 memory, two CD8 naive and one CD8 memory. The study, taken as a whole, reports: Across a handful of donors, naive CD4 shared roughly 5%, naive CD8 3% to 3.5%, memory CD4 2% to 2.5%, memory CD8 about 0.38%.

Comment on this clone: Its antigen remains unidentified.

Method: immunoSEQ multiplex PCR; TCRdb's copy keeps in-frame clones and lacks some. The data hold about 2,200,000 clones, with 85% to 95% observed a single time. The CDR3 has 15 residues. V gave up 3 bases and J gave up 5 bases, with 17 bases separating them. Germline values: CDR1 SNHLY, CDR2 FYNNEI. Naive CD8 populations comprised CD45RO-negative cells positively selected for CCR7, excluding terminally differentiated effector memory CD45RA+ cells. The chain recombines TRBV2 with TRBJ2-7; possible D gene TRBD2, 6 bases. This clonotype originated in a man between 18 and 29 years old in good health. Some clones in this sample may be carry-over from other donors' samples. The sequencing sample was made of naive CD8+ T cells from PBMCs. Written as DNA, the CDR3 is TGTGCCAGCAGTGATAGACGGGAGAGGCCCCACGAGCAGTACTTC. It is translated as CASSDRRERPHEQYF.